These T cell receptor beta chains were read from a single sample in a study of glioma-infiltrating T cells. TCRdb re-analysed the multiplex PCR reads in MiXCR, keeping a single row per CDR3 protein. The repertoire has fewer than 250,000 distinct CDR3 sequences, about 31% of them found once; the top ten carry 20% to 25%. Sequencing was carried out using glioma tissue, nonneoplastic brain tissue, or PBMCs (not recorded which). The receptors were gathered from a human donor with low-grade glioma or glioblastoma, undergoing nonglioma brain surgery, or in good health (not recorded which). CDR3s include the opening cysteine and the closing phenylalanine or tryptophan. Fields, in order: D gene, V gene, J gene, CDR3 length, CDR3 protein. D genes are given only for firm matches.

d_call: TRBD2
v_call: TRBV20-1
j_call: TRBJ2-3
cdr3_length: 15
cdr3_aa: CSATDLAGGERTQYF

d_call: TRBD2
v_call: TRBV4-1
j_call: TRBJ2-5
cdr3_length: 16
cdr3_aa: CASSQNRGGPIETQYF

d_call: .
v_call: TRBV7-2
j_call: TRBJ2-5
cdr3_length: 14
cdr3_aa: CASSPTTRQETQYF

d_call: .
v_call: TRBV6-2/TRBV6-3
j_call: TRBJ1-2
cdr3_length: 13
cdr3_aa: CASSYKVELGYTF

d_call: .
v_call: TRBV6-1
j_call: TRBJ2-5
cdr3_length: 14
cdr3_aa: CASSSGQLQETQYF

d_call: .
v_call: TRBV7-9
j_call: TRBJ2-7
cdr3_length: 17
cdr3_aa: CASSLLLRAGATYEQYF

d_call: .
v_call: TRBV30
j_call: TRBJ2-1
cdr3_length: 14
cdr3_aa: CAWSSGSSYNEQFF

d_call: .
v_call: TRBV20-1
j_call: TRBJ1-6
cdr3_length: 16
cdr3_aa: CSAPETASSYNSPLHF

d_call: TRBD1
v_call: TRBV2
j_call: TRBJ2-3
cdr3_length: 14
cdr3_aa: CASCRDSLSNEQYF

d_call: TRBD2
v_call: TRBV6-2/TRBV6-3
j_call: TRBJ2-7
cdr3_length: 16
cdr3_aa: CASSYSIREGLLEQYF

d_call: .
v_call: TRBV6-5
j_call: TRBJ1-6
cdr3_length: 12
cdr3_aa: CASITTDSPLHF

d_call: .
v_call: TRBV4-1
j_call: TRBJ2-2
cdr3_length: 14
cdr3_aa: CASSQGWGTGELFF

d_call: .
v_call: TRBV5-4
j_call: TRBJ2-1
cdr3_length: 15
cdr3_aa: CASSLEPISYNEQFF

d_call: TRBD1
v_call: TRBV25-1
j_call: TRBJ2-2
cdr3_length: 16
cdr3_aa: CASSEPRGRGTGELFF

d_call: TRBD1
v_call: TRBV6-2/TRBV6-3
j_call: TRBJ1-1
cdr3_length: 13
cdr3_aa: CASSWTGRTEAFF

d_call: TRBD1
v_call: TRBV27
j_call: TRBJ2-7
cdr3_length: 16
cdr3_aa: CASSIDGTGLVYEQYF

d_call: .
v_call: TRBV11-2
j_call: TRBJ2-7
cdr3_length: 14
cdr3_aa: CASSLMQCSYEQYF

d_call: .
v_call: TRBV28
j_call: TRBJ2-5
cdr3_length: 13
cdr3_aa: CASSFPDLETQYF

d_call: TRBD1
v_call: TRBV15
j_call: TRBJ1-5
cdr3_length: 17
cdr3_aa: CATSRHGQGSDNQPQHF

d_call: .
v_call: TRBV7-2
j_call: TRBJ2-1
cdr3_length: 17
cdr3_aa: CASSSPMTSQSYNEQFF

d_call: .
v_call: TRBV7-9
j_call: TRBJ1-6
cdr3_length: 16
cdr3_aa: CASSPRPSSYNSSLHF

d_call: TRBD2
v_call: TRBV14
j_call: TRBJ2-3
cdr3_length: 13
cdr3_aa: CASSKRGWDTQYF

d_call: .
v_call: TRBV7-9
j_call: TRBJ2-6
cdr3_length: 16
cdr3_aa: CASSLVPTSGANVLTF

d_call: TRBD2
v_call: TRBV20-1
j_call: TRBJ2-1
cdr3_length: 16
cdr3_aa: CSARQALAGPYNEQFF

d_call: .
v_call: TRBV9
j_call: TRBJ1-1
cdr3_length: 13
cdr3_aa: CASSVTPNTEAFF

d_call: TRBD1
v_call: TRBV12-3/TRBV12-4
j_call: TRBJ1-1
cdr3_length: 16
cdr3_aa: CAGSLTRDRGQSEAFF

d_call: TRBD2
v_call: TRBV10-3
j_call: TRBJ2-1
cdr3_length: 18
cdr3_aa: CAISGLAENKSSYNEQFF

d_call: .
v_call: TRBV5-5
j_call: TRBJ2-2
cdr3_length: 15
cdr3_aa: CASSLIGANTGELFF

d_call: TRBD2
v_call: TRBV20-1
j_call: TRBJ2-3
cdr3_length: 17
cdr3_aa: CSARKTGLAVSTDTQYF

d_call: TRBD2
v_call: TRBV2
j_call: TRBJ2-5
cdr3_length: 14
cdr3_aa: CASRAGGLWKTQYF

d_call: .
v_call: TRBV25-1
j_call: TRBJ1-6
cdr3_length: 15
cdr3_aa: CASSAAGRNNSPLHF

d_call: TRBD2
v_call: TRBV18
j_call: TRBJ2-3
cdr3_length: 16
cdr3_aa: CASSPGLERATDTQYF

d_call: .
v_call: TRBV12-3/TRBV12-4
j_call: TRBJ1-4
cdr3_length: 20
cdr3_aa: CASSPPPSPLTDRKNEKLVF

d_call: TRBD2
v_call: TRBV20-1
j_call: TRBJ2-3
cdr3_length: 15
cdr3_aa: CSARGQREGRDTQYF

d_call: TRBD1
v_call: TRBV12-3/TRBV12-4
j_call: TRBJ1-1
cdr3_length: 14
cdr3_aa: CASISTGGRTEAFF

d_call: .
v_call: TRBV4-3
j_call: TRBJ2-1
cdr3_length: 15
cdr3_aa: CASSQGVFSYNEQFF

d_call: .
v_call: TRBV20-1
j_call: TRBJ2-1
cdr3_length: 15
cdr3_aa: CGARVDKGLGNEQFF

d_call: TRBD2
v_call: TRBV27
j_call: TRBJ2-4
cdr3_length: 20
cdr3_aa: CASSPRGSGEGPPVKNIQYF

d_call: TRBD2
v_call: TRBV7-6
j_call: TRBJ2-7
cdr3_length: 19
cdr3_aa: CASSLSPRPPSGSSYEQYF

d_call: .
v_call: TRBV5-1
j_call: TRBJ2-5
cdr3_length: 14
cdr3_aa: CASSSGRDQETQYF

d_call: .
v_call: TRBV28
j_call: TRBJ2-7
cdr3_length: 14
cdr3_aa: CASSFPTLRSEQYF

d_call: .
v_call: TRBV4-2
j_call: TRBJ1-2
cdr3_length: 14
cdr3_aa: CASSQDRDLYGYTF

d_call: .
v_call: TRBV12-3/TRBV12-4
j_call: TRBJ2-6
cdr3_length: 15
cdr3_aa: CASSPGLTGANVLTF

d_call: .
v_call: TRBV12-3/TRBV12-4
j_call: TRBJ1-2
cdr3_length: 13
cdr3_aa: CASRLDADYGYTF

d_call: .
v_call: TRBV6-6
j_call: TRBJ1-1
cdr3_length: 18
cdr3_aa: CASSYYPGGAGIVAEAFF

d_call: TRBD2
v_call: TRBV6-2/TRBV6-3
j_call: TRBJ2-2
cdr3_length: 14
cdr3_aa: CASRTSGYTGELFF